This T cell receptor beta chain emerged from a study of T cell repertoires in cytomegalovirus infection. Across the whole study: Alongside well-studied HLA-B-restricted CMV epitopes, recently identified HLA-C-restricted CMV epitopes were also used. TCR beta signatures that were public indicated CMV infection and matching HLA type. Study-wide points: What dominated the ex vivo response were HLA-C-restricted CMV-specific TCR beta clonotypes.

The CDR3 loop spans 16 amino acids. V shed 5 bases, J shed 4 bases, and the junction held 7 bases outside the gene matches. CDR1 is DFQATT, CDR2 SNEGSKA, per germline (reference sequence). TCRdb ran MiXCR on the reads and lists one entry per CDR3 protein. Altogether more than 250,000 distinct CDR3 sequences are present, 25% being singletons, with the ten largest covering less than 15%. As concerns this clonotype: The antigen is not known.

The sequencing used cultured PBMCs, collected from culture after CMV antigen stimulation. The chain combines TRBV20-1 with TRBJ2-3, with TRBD2 matching 15 bases. The receptor's source is a human donor in good health (CMV status not recorded). Some clones in this sample may be carry-over from other donors' samples. CDR3 residues: CSALGLAGGPPDTQYF. CDR3 coding DNA: TGCAGTGCTCTCGGACTAGCGGGAGGGCCCCCAGATACGCAGTATTTT.